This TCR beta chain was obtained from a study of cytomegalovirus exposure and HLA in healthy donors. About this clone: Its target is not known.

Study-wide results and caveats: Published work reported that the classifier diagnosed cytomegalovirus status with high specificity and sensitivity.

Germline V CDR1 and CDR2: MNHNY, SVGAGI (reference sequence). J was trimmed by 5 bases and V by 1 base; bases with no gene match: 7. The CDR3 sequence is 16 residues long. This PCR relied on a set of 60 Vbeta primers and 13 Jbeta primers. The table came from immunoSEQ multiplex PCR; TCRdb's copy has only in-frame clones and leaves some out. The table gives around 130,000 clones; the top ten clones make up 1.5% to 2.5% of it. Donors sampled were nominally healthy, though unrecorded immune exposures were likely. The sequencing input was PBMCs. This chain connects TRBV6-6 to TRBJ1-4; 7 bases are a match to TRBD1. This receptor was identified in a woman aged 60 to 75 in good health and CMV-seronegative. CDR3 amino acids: CASSYLSGQTNEKLFF. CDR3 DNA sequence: TGTGCCAGCAGTTACTTGTCGGGACAGACGAATGAAAAACTGTTTTTT.